This T cell receptor (beta chain) was identified during a study of brain T cells in children with intractable seizures. The sequenced cases were selected for having the highest brain T cell transcript signatures. Study-wide points: HCMV serostatus was not known, and viral specificity came from CDR3 similarity only. Pre-surgery blood may have been undersampled, hiding some clones.

Germline values: CDR1 KGHSH, CDR2 LQKENI. CDR3 length: 15 residues. Trimming cost V 6 bases and J 5 bases; bases outside gene matches: 11. To note about this clone: Its antigen is as yet unknown.

Measured with immunoSEQ multiplex PCR; TCRdb has only the in-frame clones, and not every one. The sample holds about 76,000 clones, 90% to 95% seen once. The J gene is TRBJ2-7, the V gene TRBV18, with TRBD2 matching 9 bases. The source is a boy under three years old with tuberous sclerosis and intractable seizures. Material: peripheral blood, obtained at surgery. CDR3: CASSPRRTSVDEQYF. In DNA form, the CDR3 reads TGTGCCAGCTCCCCAAGACGGACTAGCGTCGACGAGCAGTACTTC. The complete variable domain, with remaining parts taken from reference TRBV18 and TRBJ2-7, reads NAGVMQNPRHLVRRRGQEARLRCSPMKGHSHVYWYRQLPEEGLKFMVYLQKENIIDESGMPKERFSAEFPKEGPSILRIQQVVRGDSAAYFCASSPRRTSVDEQYFGPGTRLTVT.